The 18 T cell receptor beta chains given below trace back to one sample, sequenced in a study of T cell repertoires in cytomegalovirus infection. MiXCR, run by TCRdb on the reads, gives a single entry per CDR3 protein. The table has 300,000 to 400,000 distinct CDR3 sequences, approximately 25% seen once. Their target antigens are unknown. The sequencing used cultured PBMCs, collected from culture after CMV antigen stimulation. These receptors originate from a human donor in good health (CMV status not recorded). Some clones in this sample may be carry-over from other donors' samples.

The gene calls are TRBV28 and TRBJ1-5; 12 nucleotides line up with TRBD1. After removal of 5 bases from V and 7 bases from J, the junction contained 12 bases not matched to a gene. Germline V gene sequence: CDR1 MDHEN, CDR2 SYDVKM. The CDR3 loop spans 17 amino acids. The CDR3 sequence is CASSPGTGGAEGQPQHF. The CDR3, as DNA: TGTGCCAGCAGTCCCGGGACAGGGGGCGCGGAGGGGCAGCCCCAGCATTTT.

This clonotype was counted ten times or more. V and J are TRBV7-9 and TRBJ2-7; 8 positions agree with TRBD2. The V gene's germline CDR1 is SEHNR and CDR2 FQNEAQ (reference sequence). This CDR3 spans 14 amino acids. With V trimmed by 4 bases and J by 6 bases, 8 bases remained unmatched. The CDR3 region has the DNA TGTGCCAGCAGCTCAACTAGCGGTGCGGCCGAGCAGTACTTC. Translating gives CASSSTSGAAEQYF.

This clonotype occurred once. The genes are TRBV27 and TRBJ2-7; 7 nucleotides line up with TRBD2. The CDR3 sequence is 13 residues long. Per the germline V gene, CDR1 is MNHEY and CDR2 is SMNVEV (reference sequence). V gave up 7 bases and J gave up 1 base; unmatched junction bases: 4. DNA of the CDR3: TGTGCCAGCATAGGGACTACTTCCTACGAGCAGTACTTC. Translated: CASIGTTSYEQYF.

Many counts were recorded for this clonotype. The chain uses TRBV4-3 and TRBJ2-1; TRBD2 matches at 10 bases. V lost 0 bases, J lost 5 bases, and 1 base stayed unmatched. The CDR3 is 15 amino acids. CDR1 is LGHNA and CDR2 is YSLEER in the germline V gene. DNA of the CDR3: TGCGCCAGCAGCCAAGAAGGGACTAGCGACAATGAGCAGTTCTTC. This gives the protein CASSQEGTSDNEQFF.

The sample holds a few counts of this clonotype. The genes are TRBV14 and TRBJ2-3; D gene ambiguous. Trimming removed 3 bases from V and 5 bases from J, with 9 bases in between. The germline V gene encodes CDR1 SGHDN and CDR2 FVKESK. This CDR3 is built from 13 residues. CDR3 amino acids: CASSHGIGDTQYF. In nucleotides, the CDR3 is TGTGCCAGCAGCCACGGAATCGGAGATACGCAGTATTTT.

V usage is TRBV28 and J usage is TRBJ1-2, with TRBD1 identical over 8 bases. J lost 8 bases, V lost 5 bases, and 10 bases had no gene match. The CDR3 extends over 14 amino acids. Germline values: CDR1 MDHEN, CDR2 SYDVKM. In nucleotides, the CDR3 is TGTGCCAGCAGTGTCCGGACAGGGTTGGGGGGCTACACCTTC. It is translated as CASSVRTGLGGYTF.

This clonotype was found a few times. The DNA for the CDR3 is TGTGCCAGCAGCCGACACTTCCAAGAGACCCAGTACTTC. This sequence encodes CASSRHFQETQYF. The chain carries TRBV7-2 and TRBJ2-5; D remains unclear. The CDR3 runs 13 residues. Per germline, CDR1 SGHTA and CDR2 FQGNSA. Trimming shortened V by 5 bases and J by 1 base, and 8 bases separated the two germline ends. The complete variable domain, with remaining parts taken from reference TRBV7-2 and TRBJ2-5, reads GAGVSQSPSNKVTEKGKDVELRCDPISGHTALYWYRQSLGQGLEFLIYFQGNSAPDKSGLPSDRFSAERTGGSVSTLTIQRTQQEDSAVYLCASSRHFQETQYFGPGTRLLVL.

This clonotype was detected a few times. This chain connects TRBV4-3 to TRBJ1-2; 9 bases are a match to TRBD1. Germline lookup yields CDR1 LGHNA and CDR2 YSLEER. J gave up 8 bases and V 3 bases, and 16 bases lay outside the gene matches. This CDR3 has 17 residues. The CDR3 loop reads CASSQAIGTGYVRGYTF. CDR3 DNA: TGCGCCAGCAGCCAGGCTATCGGGACAGGGTATGTGCGGGGCTACACCTTC.

The rearrangement uses TRBV28 and TRBJ2-5; D possibly corresponds to TRBD2 (6 bases). Trimming stripped 5 bases from V and 3 bases from J, with 16 bases between. The germline CDR1 and CDR2 sequences are MDHEN and SYDVKM. CDR3 length: 15 amino acids. This CDR3 is CASSLGSAVEETQYF. For the CDR3, the DNA is TGTGCCAGCAGTCTCGGGAGCGCAGTTGAAGAGACCCAGTACTTC.

Worth noting for this clonotype: A much bigger clone sits one base away, suggesting this may be a read error. The chain couples TRBV7-2 to TRBJ1-4; a weak D match, TRBD1 (5 bases). The CDR3 sequence is 17 residues long. CDR1 and CDR2 from the germline V gene are SGHTA and FQGNSA. The CDR3 coding sequence is TGTGCCAACAGCTTATCCCGTCGGGGGGGGGGACTTGAAAAACTGTTTTTT. Translating gives CANSLSRRGGGLEKLFF.

This clonotype was counted only a few times. The genes are TRBV7-9 and TRBJ2-4, with D maybe TRBD2 (5 bases). CDR1 and CDR2 from the germline V gene are SEHNR and FQNEAQ (reference sequence). This CDR3 region has 17 residues. Deletions cut 1 base from V and 4 bases from J, with 17 bases between. The CDR3 nucleotides read TGTGCCAGCAGCTTAGGACGCGCGGGCACGAGAAAAAACATTCAGTACTTC. This sequence encodes CASSLGRAGTRKNIQYF. Complete variable domain (other parts from reference TRBV7-9 and TRBJ2-4): DTGVSQNPRHKITKRGQNVTFRCDPISEHNRLYWYRQTLGQGPEFLTYFQNEAQLEKSRLLSDRFSAERPKGSFSTLEIQRTEQGDSAMYLCASSLGRAGTRKNIQYFGAGTRLSVL.

This chain joins TRBV6-6 and TRBJ2-3; no firm D call. V was clipped by 1 base and J by 6 bases, with 11 bases between them. CDR1 is MNHNY and CDR2 is SVGAGI in the germline V gene (reference sequence). The CDR3 is 14 amino acids. CDR3 amino acids: CASSYLSTTDTQYF. CDR3 sequence (DNA): TGTGCCAGCAGTTACTTGTCGACCACCGATACGCAGTATTTT.

The rearrangement uses TRBV7-6 and TRBJ2-1; TRBD2 might be the D (5 bases). Trimming took off 1 base at V and 0 bases at J, with 10 bases between the two ends. Germline V gives CDR1 SGHVS, CDR2 FNYEAQ. There are 16 residues in the CDR3. CDR3 residues: CASSLGTSSSYNEQFF. The CDR3 DNA follows: TGTGCCAGCAGCTTAGGGACTTCAAGCTCCTACAATGAGCAGTTCTTC.

The chain uses TRBV20-1 and TRBJ2-1; 10 bases map to TRBD1. The CDR3 loop spans 13 amino acids. V trimming: 6 bases; J trimming: 5 bases; junction bases outside the gene matches: 4. Germline loops: CDR1 DFQATT, CDR2 SNEGSKA (reference sequence). In DNA, the CDR3 is TGCAGTGCCTTGGGGACAGGGGACAATGAGCAGTTCTTC. This translates into CSALGTGDNEQFF.

This clonotype was seen repeatedly, ten times or more. V usage is TRBV7-2 and J usage is TRBJ2-2; D is ambiguous. The CDR3 sequence is 15 residues long. CDR1 and CDR2 from the germline V gene are SGHTA and FQGNSA. Trimming pared 5 bases from V and 1 base from J, leaving 11 bases between. The CDR3 nucleotides are TGTGCCAGCAGCCGACCGCTACTGAACACCGGGGAGCTGTTTTTT. This translates into CASSRPLLNTGELFF.

V and J are TRBV20-1 and TRBJ2-3, with 12 bases fitting TRBD2. The CDR3 runs to 16 residues. Germline loops: CDR1 DFQATT, CDR2 SNEGSKA (reference sequence). Trimming took 4 bases from V and 0 from J; bases not matched to a gene: 5. The CDR3 loop reads CSATGLAGYSTDTQYF. The CDR3 region has the DNA TGCAGTGCTACCGGACTAGCGGGATATAGCACAGATACGCAGTATTTT.

This clonotype was recorded many times. The rearrangement uses TRBV7-2 and TRBJ1-5; a weak D match, TRBD1 (5 bases). Germline V lookup: CDR1 SGHTA, CDR2 FQGNSA. Trimming removed 5 bases at V and 6 bases at J, with 11 bases between. The CDR3 contains 13 residues. CDR3 loop: CASSPITGQPQHF. The CDR3, as DNA: TGTGCCAGCAGCCCAATTACAGGTCAGCCCCAGCATTTT.

Only a few counts were recorded for this clonotype. The genes are TRBV7-9 and TRBJ1-1, with D hard to call. This CDR3 region has 17 residues. Between the trimmed V and J ends, which lost 5 bases and 0 bases, there was a span of 19 bases. The germline V gene encodes CDR1 SEHNR and CDR2 FQNEAQ (reference sequence). Here the CDR3 reads CASSQIDFSPMNTEAFF. In DNA form, the CDR3 reads TGTGCCAGCAGCCAGATTGACTTTTCCCCCATGAACACTGAAGCTTTCTTT.